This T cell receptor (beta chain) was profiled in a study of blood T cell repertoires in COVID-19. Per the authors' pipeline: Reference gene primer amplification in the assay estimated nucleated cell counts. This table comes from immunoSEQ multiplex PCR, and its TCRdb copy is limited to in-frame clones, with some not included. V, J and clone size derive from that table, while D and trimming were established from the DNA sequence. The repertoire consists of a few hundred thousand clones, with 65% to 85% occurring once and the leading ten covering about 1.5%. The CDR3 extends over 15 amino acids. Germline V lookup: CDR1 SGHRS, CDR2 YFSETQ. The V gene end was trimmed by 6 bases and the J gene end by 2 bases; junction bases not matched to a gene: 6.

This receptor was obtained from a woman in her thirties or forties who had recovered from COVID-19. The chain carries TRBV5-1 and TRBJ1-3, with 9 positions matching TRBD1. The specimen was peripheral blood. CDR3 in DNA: TGCGCCAGCACTCTGGGACAGGGCGCTGGAAACACCATATATTTT. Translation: CASTLGQGAGNTIYF. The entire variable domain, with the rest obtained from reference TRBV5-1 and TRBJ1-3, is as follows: KAGVTQTPRYLIKTRGQQVTLSCSPISGHRSVSWYQQTPGQGLQFLFEYFSETQRNKGNFPGRFSGRQFSNSRSEMNVSTLELGDSALYLCASTLGQGAGNTIYFGEGSWLTVV.